Included here is one T cell receptor (beta chain) sequence, with context. What it binds is not known. This CDR3 has 12 amino acids. V was shortened by 2 bases and J by 2 bases, with 3 bases between the two germline ends. This entry belongs to a study of CD4 T cell repertoires in COVID-19. Study outcomes and limitations: SARS-CoV and/or HKU1 spike cultures shared between 7 and 25% of SARS-CoV-2 clonotypes.

These memory T cells were uncultured and sequenced directly after ex vivo isolation. Using immunoSEQ multiplex PCR, the repertoire was profiled, and TCRdb retains in-frame clones only, with some absent. The sample records fewer than 25,000 clones, around 90% being singletons. This clonotype was sampled from a human donor who had COVID-19. The input for sequencing was central memory CD4+ T cells from blood, taken before the COVID-19 pandemic. The chain is built from TRBV23-1 and TRBJ2-5; D uncertain. TRBV23-1 belongs to the ORF category, with a function that is uncertain. The CDR3 region is CASSQHQETQYF. DNA for the CDR3: TGCGCCAGCAGTCAACATCAAGAGACCCAGTACTTC.